Listed below are T cell receptor beta chains from one sample, sequenced in a study of blood T cell repertoires in COVID-19. TCRdb keeps only in-frame clones here, not all; method: immunoSEQ multiplex PCR. Of about 150,000 clones in the sample, around 81% were seen once. Sequences were obtained from peripheral blood. The origin of the receptors is an elderly woman with COVID-19, enrolled during active disease. Each CDR3 is given with its conserved first and last residue. D genes are given only for firm matches. Not every row has a clone size; where given, it reads once, few, many or a size class.

clone size	D gene	V gene	J gene	CDR3 DNA	CDR3 protein
-	-	TRBV6-6	TRBJ1-3	TGTGCCAGCAGTTACTTGGCCCCAAGCTCTGGAAACACCATATATTTT	CASSYLAPSSGNTIYF
few	-	TRBV2	TRBJ1-1	TGTGCCAGCAGTGTTGCGGGGACTGAAGCTTTCTTT	CASSVAGTEAFF
-	-	TRBV3-1/TRBV3-2	TRBJ1-1	TGTGCCAGCAGGGTATCTGGGGAGGAGACTTTCTTT	CASRVSGEETFF
-	TRBD2	TRBV5-4	TRBJ2-3	TGTGCCAGCAGCGGGGAGGGCAGCTACACAGATACGCAGTATTTT	CASSGEGSYTDTQYF
-	-	TRBV12-3/TRBV12-4	TRBJ2-5	TGTGCCAGCAGTCTCAGTGAGACCCAGTACTTC	CASSLSETQYF
-	TRBD1	TRBV5-1	TRBJ1-4	TGCGCCAGCAGCCCCAGGACAGGCTCGGAGGTAAAACTGTTTTTT	CASSPRTGSEVKLFF
-	-	TRBV6-5	TRBJ1-2	TGTGCCAGCAGTCCCACGGGGGGCACCAACTATGGCTACACCTTC	CASSPTGGTNYGYTF
-	-	TRBV28	TRBJ2-1	TGTGCCAGCAGGCAGGGAGCGGGCAATGAGCAGTTCTTC	CASRQGAGNEQFF
few	TRBD2	TRBV11-2	TRBJ2-5	TGTGCCAGCAGCCTGCAAAGCGGGGGGGGAGAGACCCAGTACTTC	CASSLQSGGGETQYF
-	-	TRBV6-5	TRBJ2-7	TGTGCCAGCAGTTTTCTAGGAGGGGCTAACTCCTACGAGCAGTACTTC	CASSFLGGANSYEQYF
-	-	TRBV11-2	TRBJ1-2	TGTGCCAGCAGCTTAGAGGCAGGTACCGGTGGCTACACCTTC	CASSLEAGTGGYTF
-	TRBD2	TRBV3-1/TRBV3-2	TRBJ2-1	TGTGCCAGCAGCCAGATGGGACTAGAGTCGAATGAGCAGTTCTTC	CASSQMGLESNEQFF
-	-	TRBV6-6	TRBJ2-7	TGTGCCAGCAGCCCAACCCCGGGCGAGCAGTACTTC	CASSPTPGEQYF
-	TRBD2	TRBV19	TRBJ2-2	TGTGCCAGTAGTGCACGAGGGCAGGGACTAGCGGGAGACACCGGGGAGCTGTTTTTT	CASSARGQGLAGDTGELFF
-	TRBD1	TRBV23-1	TRBJ1-1	TGCGCCAGCAGTCAAGACAGGGCGGACACTGAAGCTTTCTTT	CASSQDRADTEAFF
-	-	TRBV18	TRBJ1-2	TGTGCCAGCTCTCCTACGGGGAGGGTACTAGGCTACACCTTC	CASSPTGRVLGYTF
-	-	TRBV5-6	TRBJ2-5	TGTGCCAGCAGCTTGCCCGGGTTCCAGTATGAGACCCAGTACTTC	CASSLPGFQYETQYF
-	TRBD1	TRBV2	TRBJ1-1	TGTGCCAGCAGTTCCCCGCCGGGACAGATGAACACTGAAGCTTTCTTT	CASSSPPGQMNTEAFF